Presented here are 27 T cell receptor beta chains from one specimen sequenced in a study of blood T cell repertoires in COVID-19 (TCRdb year 2020). Libraries were prepared through the immunoSEQ multiplex PCR assay. TCRdb took over this immuneACCESS table, retaining in-frame rearrangements with V and J assigned. Such tables are incomplete; in checked studies, under half of the missing clones stem from an unresolved V gene, and the remainder is unexplained. This sample holds 150,000 to 200,000 clones; approximately 88% were observed only once. 2.9% of the sample lies in the top ten. Material for sequencing was peripheral blood. These receptors were collected from an older woman with acute or convalescent COVID-19.

This clone has at least ten counts. The chain couples TRBV7-9 to TRBJ1-1; D is unresolved. CDR3 length: 13 amino acids. CDR1 is SEHNR, CDR2 FQNEAQ, per germline (reference sequence). V was shortened by 5 bases and J by 6 bases, with 13 bases between the two germline ends. This chain's CDR3 is CASSPRTRAEAFF. CDR3 DNA sequence: TGTGCCAGCAGCCCCCGGACTCGGGCTGAAGCTTTCTTT.

The chain recombines TRBV5-1 with TRBJ2-2; TRBD1 aligns across 7 bases. V was pared by 4 bases and J by 2 bases, with 5 bases of the junction left unmatched. The CDR3 has 15 residues. From germline, CDR1 is SGHRS and CDR2 YFSETQ. The CDR3 DNA follows: TGCGCCAGCAGCGGGTGGGACAGAAACACCGGGGAGCTGTTTTTT. Encoded protein: CASSGWDRNTGELFF.

Concerning this clone itself: Because the CDR3's place on the DNA is in doubt, the DNA is left out and the CDR3 is given as listed by TCRdb. V is TRBV6-4 and J is TRBJ1-1; the table names TRBD1, a call not compared with the DNA. The CDR3 spans 16 amino acids, including both terminal residues. CDR1 MRHNA and CDR2 SNTAGT come from the germline V gene. CDR3 protein: CASSVSLDTLNTEAFF.

This clone was counted between two and nine times. The chain uses TRBV5-1 and TRBJ2-7, with 11 bases fitting TRBD2. The CDR3 has 14 amino acids. The junction had 2 bases not matched to a gene; V was cut back by 0 bases and J by 6 bases. Germline V gene sequence: CDR1 SGHRS, CDR2 YFSETQ. CDR3 sequence reads: CASSLELAGAEQYF. The CDR3 DNA reads as TGCGCCAGCAGCTTGGAACTAGCGGGGGCCGAGCAGTACTTC.

The chain links TRBV10-1 to TRBJ1-3, with 9 bases that match TRBD1. This CDR3 has 15 amino acids. Germline V gives CDR1 WNHNN, CDR2 SYGVQD (reference sequence). The ends lost 6 bases at V and 2 bases at J; junction bases unmatched: 5. The CDR3 nucleotides are TGCGCCAGCAGGGCCGGGACAGGGACTGGAAACACCATATATTTT. Translation gives CASRAGTGTGNTIYF.

This chain connects TRBV4-3 to TRBJ2-3; no clear D. This CDR3 contains 13 residues. Germline V gene lookup returns CDR1 LGHNA and CDR2 YSLEER. V was trimmed by 4 bases and J by 2 bases, leaving 7 bases between them. DNA for the CDR3: TGCGCCAGCAGCCCAGTATACACAGATACGCAGTATTTT. Protein sequence: CASSPVYTDTQYF.

The J gene is TRBJ2-7, the V gene TRBV2; D not certain. The CDR3 spans 11 residues. V lost 4 bases, J lost 2 bases, and 3 bases lay in between. Germline V lookup: CDR1 SNHLY, CDR2 FYNNEI. Written as DNA, the CDR3 is TGTGCCAGCAGTGCGGCCTACGAGCAGTACTTC. Amino acids: CASSAAYEQYF.

The chain uses TRBV5-1 and TRBJ1-5; TRBD1 aligns across 7 bases. The ends lost 4 bases at V and 1 base at J; junction bases unmatched: 5. The CDR3 extends over 15 amino acids. Germline V gene data show CDR1 as SGHRS and CDR2 as YFSETQ. The CDR3 nucleotides are TGCGCCAGCAGCCCGGAAGGGGGCAGCAATCAGCCCCAGCATTTT. This encodes CASSPEGGSNQPQHF.

This chain connects TRBV5-4 to TRBJ1-2, with D maybe TRBD1 (5 bases). From germline, CDR1 is SGHNT and CDR2 YYREEE (reference sequence). Trimming cost V 2 bases and J 3 bases, with 14 bases left between them. The CDR3 sequence is 15 residues long. The CDR3 DNA follows: TGTGCCAGCAGCTTAGACAGCCCCAAAGACTATGGCTACACCTTC. This codes for CASSLDSPKDYGYTF. The whole variable domain, remainder taken from reference TRBV5-4 and TRBJ1-2, is ETGVTQSPTHLIKTRGQQVTLRCSSQSGHNTVSWYQQALGQGPQFIFQYYREEENGRGNFPPRFSGLQFPNYSSELNVNALELDDSALYLCASSLDSPKDYGYTFGSGTRLTVV.

The chain couples TRBV7-6 to TRBJ2-7; 7 bases agree with TRBD1. The CDR3 contains 17 residues. Germline lookup yields CDR1 SGHVS and CDR2 FNYEAQ. V lost 5 bases, J lost 2 bases, and 15 bases stayed unmatched. As DNA, the CDR3 is TGTGCCAGCAGCCCCGGGACAGATAAAAGCATTACCTACGAGCAGTACTTC. It is translated as CASSPGTDKSITYEQYF.

The gene calls are TRBV11-1 and TRBJ1-4, with 7 bases matching TRBD1. This CDR3 has 14 residues. The ends lost 1 base at V and 8 bases at J; junction bases unmatched: 4. CDR1 is SGHAT, CDR2 FQDESV, per germline (reference sequence). This CDR3 is CASSLEGGNEKLFF. CDR3 bases: TGTGCCAGCAGCTTAGAAGGGGGCAACGAAAAACTGTTTTTT.

The chain recombines TRBV9 with TRBJ1-5; 9 positions agree with TRBD1. CDR3 length: 15 residues. Trimming removed 2 bases from V and 6 bases from J; junction bases left unmatched: 6. Germline-derived CDR1 and CDR2 are SGDLS and YYNGEE. The CDR3 loop reads CASSVPGQGCQPQHF. CDR3 nucleotide sequence: TGTGCCAGCAGCGTTCCGGGACAGGGTTGTCAGCCCCAGCATTTT.

V gene TRBV6-5 combines with J gene TRBJ1-2, with D perhaps matching TRBD1 (6 bases). The germline V and J ends were trimmed by 8 bases and 6 bases, with 19 bases remaining between them. Germline values: CDR1 MNHEY, CDR2 SVGAGI. This CDR3 region has 14 residues. The CDR3 protein is CASFWGRGLDGYTF. Written as DNA, the CDR3 is TGTGCCAGCTTCTGGGGGCGCGGCTTGGATGGCTACACCTTC.

This rearrangement joins TRBV9 to TRBJ1-4, with unresolved D. Trimming took off 4 bases at V and 0 bases at J, with 16 bases between the two ends. Germline V gene sequence: CDR1 SGDLS, CDR2 YYNGEE. The CDR3 is 17 amino acids. The DNA for the CDR3 is TGTGCCAGCAGCCCCAACCTTCGACGGGCAACTAATGAAAAACTGTTTTTT. Protein sequence: CASSPNLRRATNEKLFF. The whole variable domain, filled in from reference TRBV9 and TRBJ1-4, reads DSGVTQTPKHLITATGQRVTLRCSPRSGDLSVYWYQQSLDQGLQFLIQYYNGEERAKGNILERFSAQQFPDLHSELNLSSLELGDSALYFCASSPNLRRATNEKLFFGSGTQLSVL.

The chain recombines TRBV4-1 with TRBJ2-1; 7 positions agree with TRBD1. Germline lookup yields CDR1 MGHRA and CDR2 YSYEKL. CDR3 length: 17 residues. The J segment lost 2 bases and the V segment lost 5 bases, leaving 12 bases of the junction unmatched. CDR3 residues: CASSIRQGIDTYNEQFF. The CDR3 DNA reads TGCGCCAGCAGCATAAGACAGGGAATCGATACCTACAATGAGCAGTTCTTC.

The chain couples TRBV7-3 to TRBJ2-3; tentative D call: TRBD2 (6 bases). Trimming pared 4 bases from V and 4 bases from J, leaving 18 bases between. The CDR3 covers 16 residues. CDR1 and CDR2 from the germline V gene are SGHTA and FQGTGA. The CDR3 protein is CASSSLPGLGPDTQYF. CDR3 bases: TGTGCCAGCAGCTCATTACCGGGACTCGGGCCAGATACGCAGTATTTT.

The count of this clone is one. The chain uses TRBV5-8 and TRBJ2-1; 8 nucleotides line up with TRBD2. Germline CDR1 SGHTS, CDR2 YDEGEE. The CDR3 length is 16 residues. Trimming removed 4 bases from V and 4 bases from J; junction bases left unmatched: 10. CDR3 bases: TGTGCCAGCAGCCACGGCGGGGGGCTTACATACAATGAGCAGTTCTTC. Its protein product is CASSHGGGLTYNEQFF.

V and J are TRBV29-1 and TRBJ2-5; D perhaps matches TRBD2 (6 bases). CDR3 length: 13 amino acids. Germline assignment: CDR1 SQVTM and CDR2 ANQGSEA. V was pared by 2 bases and J by 5 bases, with 12 bases between. The CDR3 DNA sequence: TGCAGCGTTGAATGGGGGGTGAGGGAGACCCAGTACTTC. This gives the protein CSVEWGVRETQYF.

V usage is TRBV7-9 and J usage is TRBJ1-2; D might be TRBD1 (6 bases). Trimming removed 5 bases from V and 1 base from J, with 11 bases in between. Germline assignment: CDR1 SEHNR and CDR2 FQNEAQ (reference sequence). This CDR3 is built from 14 residues. The CDR3 spells CASSPTGNNYGYTF. The DNA for the CDR3 is TGTGCCAGCAGCCCAACAGGGAATAACTATGGCTACACCTTC. The whole variable domain, remainder taken from reference TRBV7-9 and TRBJ1-2, is DTGVSQNPRHKITKRGQNVTFRCDPISEHNRLYWYRQTLGQGPEFLTYFQNEAQLEKSRLLSDRFSAERPKGSFSTLEIQRTEQGDSAMYLCASSPTGNNYGYTFGSGTRLTVV.

The chain employs TRBV11-2 and TRBJ2-1; 11 nucleotides align to TRBD2. CDR3 size: 15 residues. Trimming at V came to 5 bases and at J to 4 bases, leaving 4 bases not matched to a gene. Germline-derived CDR1 and CDR2 are SGHAT and FQNNGV. DNA for the CDR3: TGTGCCAGCAGCCTCTCTAGCGGGGGGTACAATGAGCAGTTCTTC. Translation: CASSLSSGGYNEQFF.

The chain combines TRBV19 with TRBJ1-6, with 7 nucleotides matching TRBD1. Germline V gene sequence: CDR1 LNHDA, CDR2 SQIVND (reference sequence). CDR3 length: 16 amino acids. Trimming at V came to 3 bases and at J to 7 bases, leaving 9 bases not matched to a gene. The CDR3 loop is CASSMEGTAANSPLHF. The DNA for the CDR3 is TGTGCCAGTAGTATGGAAGGGACAGCCGCCAATTCACCCCTCCACTTT.

The rearrangement joins TRBV14 to TRBJ1-2; no definite D call. This CDR3 contains 15 residues. Trimming removed 5 bases at V and 2 bases at J, with 15 bases between. Germline V gives CDR1 SGHDN, CDR2 FVKESK. CDR3 amino acids: CASSAVREWNYGYTF. For the CDR3, the DNA is TGTGCCAGCAGCGCTGTGAGGGAGTGGAACTATGGCTACACCTTC.

This rearrangement joins TRBV18 to TRBJ1-6; 7 nucleotides match TRBD1. The CDR3 covers 15 residues. CDR1 and CDR2 (germline): KGHSH, LQKENI. With 5 bases clipped from V and 8 bases from J, the junction kept 9 bases outside the gene matches. The CDR3, as DNA: TGTGCCAGCTCAGGACAGGCCCATAGGGATTCACCCCTCCACTTT. Protein sequence: CASSGQAHRDSPLHF.

The chain uses TRBV4-1 and TRBJ1-2, with D maybe TRBD1 (6 bases). V dropped 0 bases and J dropped 6 bases, with 14 bases sitting between them. Germline CDR1 reads MGHRA; CDR2 reads YSYEKL. CDR3 length equals 15 residues. CDR3 in amino acids: CASSQDGVQGDGYTF. The DNA of the CDR3 is TGCGCCAGCAGCCAAGATGGCGTACAGGGAGATGGCTACACCTTC.

The CDR3 sequence is CASSQDWWGSGKGETQYF. The CDR3 nucleotides are TGTGCCAGCAGCCAAGATTGGTGGGGCAGCGGGAAAGGAGAGACCCAGTACTTC. The chain has TRBV14 and TRBJ2-5; 7 bases fit TRBD2. V shed 0 bases and J 4 bases; nucleotides not matched to a gene: 14. CDR1 is SGHDN and CDR2 is FVKESK in the germline V gene. The CDR3 covers 18 residues. The full variable domain, in which reference TRBV14 and TRBJ2-5 provide the parts outside the CDR3, is EAGVTQFPSHSVIEKGQTVTLRCDPISGHDNLYWYRRVMGKEIKFLLHFVKESKQDESGMPNNRFLAERTGGTYSTLKVQPAELEDSGVYFCASSQDWWGSGKGETQYFGPGTRLLVL.

This clone was counted once. The chain joins TRBV11-2 to TRBJ2-5; no firm D call. CDR1 and CDR2 from the germline V gene are SGHAT and FQNNGV. The V end lost 6 bases, the J end lost 2 bases, and 4 bases lay between the germline ends. The CDR3 contains 11 residues. CDR3 protein: CASSYQETQYF. CDR3 bases: TGTGCCAGCAGTTATCAAGAGACCCAGTACTTC.

This chain links TRBV10-1 with TRBJ2-3; 7 bases align to TRBD2. Germline CDR1 WNHNN, CDR2 SYGVQD (reference sequence). Germline trimming cut 6 bases from V and 0 bases from J; bases unmatched to any gene: 9. This CDR3 has 16 residues. The CDR3 region is CASRPRGVPSTDTQYF. For the CDR3, the DNA is TGCGCCAGCAGGCCCCGGGGGGTCCCTAGCACAGATACGCAGTATTTT.